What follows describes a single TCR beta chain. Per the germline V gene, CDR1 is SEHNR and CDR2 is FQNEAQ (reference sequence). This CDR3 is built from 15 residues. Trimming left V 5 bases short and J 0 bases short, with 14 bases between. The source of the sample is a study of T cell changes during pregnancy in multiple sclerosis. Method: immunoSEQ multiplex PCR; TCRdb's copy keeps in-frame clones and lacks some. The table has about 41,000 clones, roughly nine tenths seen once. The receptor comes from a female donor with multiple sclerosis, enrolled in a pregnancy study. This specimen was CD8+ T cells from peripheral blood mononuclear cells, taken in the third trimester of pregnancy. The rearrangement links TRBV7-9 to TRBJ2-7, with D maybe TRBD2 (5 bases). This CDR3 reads CASSPSGVNSYEQYF. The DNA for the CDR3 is TGTGCCAGCAGCCCGAGCGGAGTGAACTCCTACGAGCAGTACTTC.